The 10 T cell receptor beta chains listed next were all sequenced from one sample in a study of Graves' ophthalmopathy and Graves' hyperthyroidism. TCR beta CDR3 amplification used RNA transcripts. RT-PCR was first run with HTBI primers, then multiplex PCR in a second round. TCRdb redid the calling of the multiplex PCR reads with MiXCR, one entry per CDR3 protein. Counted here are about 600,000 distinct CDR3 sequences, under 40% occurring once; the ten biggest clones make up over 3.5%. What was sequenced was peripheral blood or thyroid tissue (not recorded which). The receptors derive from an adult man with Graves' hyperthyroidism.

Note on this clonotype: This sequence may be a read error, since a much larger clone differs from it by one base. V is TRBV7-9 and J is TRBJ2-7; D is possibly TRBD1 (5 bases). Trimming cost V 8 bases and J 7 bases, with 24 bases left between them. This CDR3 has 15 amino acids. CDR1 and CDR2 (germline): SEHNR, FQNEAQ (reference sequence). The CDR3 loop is CASAPRDSGYVEQYF. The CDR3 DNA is TGTGCCAGCGCCCCCCGAGACAGTGGCTACGTGGAGCAGTACTTC.

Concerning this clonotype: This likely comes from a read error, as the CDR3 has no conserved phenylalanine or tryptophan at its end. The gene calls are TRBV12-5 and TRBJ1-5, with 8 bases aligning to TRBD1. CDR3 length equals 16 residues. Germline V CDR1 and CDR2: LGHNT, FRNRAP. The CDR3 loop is CASSPTDRGWNQPQHL. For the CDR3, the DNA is TGTGCCAGCAGCCCCACCGACAGGGGATGGAATCAGCCCCAGCATCTT.

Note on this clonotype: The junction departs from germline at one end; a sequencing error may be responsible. The DNA for the CDR3 is TGTACCAGCAGGGTGGGACAGGGTGAGACCCAGTACTTC. Protein sequence: CTSRVGQGETQYF. This chain links TRBV12-3 or TRBV12-4 with TRBJ2-5; 9 nucleotides align to TRBD1. The CDR3 is made up of 13 amino acids.

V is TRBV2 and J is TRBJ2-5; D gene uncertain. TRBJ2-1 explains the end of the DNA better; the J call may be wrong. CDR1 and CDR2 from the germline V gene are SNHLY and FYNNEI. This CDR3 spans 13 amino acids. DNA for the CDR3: TGTGCCAGCAGTGAAAGGAGAGACAATGAGCAGTTCTTC. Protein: CASSERRDNEQFF.

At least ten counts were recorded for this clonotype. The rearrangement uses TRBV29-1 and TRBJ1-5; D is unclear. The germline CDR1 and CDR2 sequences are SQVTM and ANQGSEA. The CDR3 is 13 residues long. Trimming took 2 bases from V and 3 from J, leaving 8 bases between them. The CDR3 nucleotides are TGCAGCGTTGAAAACGGGATCAATCAGCCCCAGCATTTT. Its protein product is CSVENGINQPQHF. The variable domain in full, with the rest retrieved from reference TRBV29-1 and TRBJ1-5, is SAVISQKPSRDICQRGTSLTIQCQVDSQVTMMFWYRQQPGQSLTLIATANQGSEATYESGFVIDKFPISRPNLTFSTLTVSNMSPEDSSIYLCSVENGINQPQHFGDGTRLSIL.

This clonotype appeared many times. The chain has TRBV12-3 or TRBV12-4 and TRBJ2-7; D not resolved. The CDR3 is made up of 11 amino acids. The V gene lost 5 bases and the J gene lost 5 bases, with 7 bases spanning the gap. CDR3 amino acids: CASSQGHEQYF. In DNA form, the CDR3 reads TGTGCCAGCAGTCAAGGACACGAGCAGTACTTC.

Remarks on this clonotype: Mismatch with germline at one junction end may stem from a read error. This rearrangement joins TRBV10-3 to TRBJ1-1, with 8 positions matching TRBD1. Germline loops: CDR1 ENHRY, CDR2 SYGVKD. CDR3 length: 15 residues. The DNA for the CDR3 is TGTGCCAGCAGTTACACGACAGGGGTGAACACTGAAGCTTTCTTT. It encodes CASSYTTGVNTEAFF.

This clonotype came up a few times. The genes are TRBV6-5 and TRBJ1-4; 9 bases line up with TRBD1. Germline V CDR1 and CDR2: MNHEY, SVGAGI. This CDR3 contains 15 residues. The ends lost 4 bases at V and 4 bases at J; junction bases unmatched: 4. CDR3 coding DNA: TGTGCCAGCAGTTCAAACAGGGGGCTTAATGAAAAACTGTTTTTT. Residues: CASSSNRGLNEKLFF.

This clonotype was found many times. CDR3 in amino acids: CASSLEGTGGRGYTF. CDR3 nucleotide sequence: TGTGCCAGCAGCTTGGAAGGGACAGGGGGCCGTGGCTACACCTTC. The chain is built from TRBV5-8 and TRBJ1-2, with 12 bases matching TRBD1. Trimming cost V 0 bases and J 7 bases; bases outside gene matches: 4. CDR1 and CDR2 (germline): SGHTS, YDEGEE. This CDR3 has 15 amino acids.

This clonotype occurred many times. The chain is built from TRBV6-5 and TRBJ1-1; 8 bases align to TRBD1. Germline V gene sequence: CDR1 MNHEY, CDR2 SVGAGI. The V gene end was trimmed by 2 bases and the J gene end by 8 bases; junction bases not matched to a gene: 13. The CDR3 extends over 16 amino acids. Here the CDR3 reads CASSYGAGGVEGEAFF. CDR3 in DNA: TGTGCCAGCAGTTACGGGGCAGGGGGCGTGGAGGGGGAAGCTTTCTTT.